The present TCR beta chain was sequenced within a study of T cells after yellow fever vaccination. One entry per CDR3 protein results from TCRdb running MiXCR on the 5' RACE reads. The repertoire has under 550,000 distinct CDR3 sequences, less than 25% of them found once; the top ten carry about 16%. The CDR3 is made up of 15 amino acids. Trimming shortened V by 0 bases and J by 0 bases, and 12 bases separated the two germline ends. CDR1 DFQATT and CDR2 SNEGSKA come from the germline V gene (reference sequence). This clonotype has only a few counts. The clonotype comes from a man between 18 and 35 years old who received the YFV17D yellow fever vaccine. Sequences were derived from PBMCs, sampled about 20 days after the first yellow fever vaccination. The chain uses TRBV20-1 and TRBJ2-7; D is possibly TRBD1 (8 bases). The CDR3 sequence: CSARERGTGSYEQYF. CDR3 DNA sequence: TGCAGTGCTAGAGAGCGGGGGACAGGCTCCTACGAGCAGTACTTC.